This TCR beta chain was identified during a study of neoadjuvant anti-PD-1 for oral cavity cancer. Indicated time point: after neoadjuvant nivolumab, at surgical resection. Six replicates per PBMC sample, mostly from approximately 0.45 ug of genomic DNA. Using immunoSEQ multiplex PCR, the repertoire was profiled, and TCRdb retains in-frame clones only, with some absent. The profile shows 9,600 or so clones, roughly 62% of them singletons. Germline V lookup: CDR1 LNHDA, CDR2 SQIVND (reference sequence). There are 15 residues in the CDR3. The V gene end was trimmed by 5 bases and the J gene end by 4 bases; junction bases not matched to a gene: 10.

The sample here was PBMCs, taken after nivolumab (anti-PD-1) treatment. The chain uses TRBV19 and TRBJ2-7; 8 bases match TRBD2. This TCR was recovered from a person aged 40 to 85 with oral cavity squamous cell carcinoma. DNA for the CDR3: TGTGCCAGTAGTCCCGCCGGGAGGGGGAGGTACGAGCAGTACTTC. Protein product: CASSPAGRGRYEQYF. The full variable domain, with the rest looked up from reference TRBV19 and TRBJ2-7, is DGGITQSPKYLFRKEGQNVTLSCEQNLNHDAMYWYRQDPGQGLRLIYYSQIVNDFQKGDIAEGYSVSREKKESFPLTVTSAQKNPTAFYLCASSPAGRGRYEQYFGPGTRLTVT.